This T cell receptor (beta chain) derives from a study of shared clonotypes between healthy human individuals. Investigators spread the genomic DNA of each subset evenly over several immunoSEQ plates. Libraries were prepared by immunoSEQ multiplex PCR; TCRdb keeps only in-frame clonotypes and omits some of them. Of 2.5 million or so clones in the sample, more than 90% were seen once. Notes on the study in general: Clonotypes which were not shared had lower generation probabilities than clonotypes that all four donors shared. Sharing of clonotypes among donors was expected to vary with sequencing depth.

Details on this clone: The antigen remains unidentified.

V lost 6 bases to trimming and J lost 8 bases, with 13 bases between them. The germline V gene encodes CDR1 KGHSH and CDR2 LQKENI. The CDR3 loop spans 13 amino acids. J is TRBJ1-4 and V is TRBV18; D unresolved. This clonotype was sampled from a man younger than 35 in good health. The source material was naive CD4+ T cells sorted from blood. The subset: CD45RA+ positively selected. The CDR3 region has the DNA TGTGCCAGCTCCACCCGAGGAGGAGAAAAACTGTTTTTT. It specifies CASSTRGGEKLFF.